The entry that follows covers one TCR beta chain sequence. Per the study methods: Estimated nucleated cell counts came from reference gene primer amplification. Libraries were prepared by immunoSEQ multiplex PCR; TCRdb keeps only in-frame clonotypes and omits some of them. V, J and clone size were drawn from that table, and D and trimming were deduced from the DNA. Of fewer than 250,000 clones listed, roughly 83% were seen once; the top ten hold roughly 3%. The data belong to a study of blood T cell repertoires in COVID-19. The source material was PBMCs or T cells enriched from blood (not recorded which). This sequence was found in a woman aged 25 to 39 who had recovered from COVID-19.

CDR3 residues: CASSPREYNQPQHF. As DNA, the CDR3 is TGTGCCAGTAGCCCCCGGGAGTACAATCAGCCCCAGCATTTT. The rearrangement joins TRBV19 to TRBJ1-5; D is undetermined. This CDR3 spans 14 amino acids. In germline, CDR1 is LNHDA, CDR2 SQIVND (reference sequence). Trimming removed 6 bases from V and 3 bases from J, with 12 bases in between.